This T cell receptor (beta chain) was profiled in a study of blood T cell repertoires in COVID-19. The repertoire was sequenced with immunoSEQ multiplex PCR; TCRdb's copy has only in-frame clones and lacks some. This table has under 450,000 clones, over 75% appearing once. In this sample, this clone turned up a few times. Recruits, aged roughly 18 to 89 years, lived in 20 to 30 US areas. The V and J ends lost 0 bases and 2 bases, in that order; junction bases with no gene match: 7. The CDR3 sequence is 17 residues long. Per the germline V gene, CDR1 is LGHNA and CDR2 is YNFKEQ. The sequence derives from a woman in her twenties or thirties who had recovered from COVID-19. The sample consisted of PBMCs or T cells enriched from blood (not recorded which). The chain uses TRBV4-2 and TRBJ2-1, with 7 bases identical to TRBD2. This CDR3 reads CASSQDFWDYTYNEQFF. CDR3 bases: TGTGCCAGCAGCCAAGATTTTTGGGACTACACCTACAATGAGCAGTTCTTC.